The 8 T cell receptor beta chains reported below all come from one sample, sequenced in a study of radiation and T cells in renal cell carcinoma. TCRdb's copy holds only in-frame clones and misses some; the assay was immunoSEQ multiplex PCR. Of around 130,000 clones in the sample, 80% to 90% were seen once. As for time point: blood 2 weeks post-SBRT. Treatment defined: 15 Gy SBRT to primary tumor, nephrectomy 4 weeks later. The sequencing here drew on blood, taken from a patient whose treatment included radiotherapy and nephrectomy. All receptors come from an older woman with renal cell carcinoma.

V usage is TRBV19 and J usage is TRBJ1-2, with TRBD1 matching 7 bases. The germline CDR1 and CDR2 sequences are LNHDA and SQIVND (reference sequence). The ends lost 5 bases at V and 9 bases at J; junction bases unmatched: 15. CDR3 size: 15 residues. The CDR3 coding sequence is TGTGCCAGTAGTCCTTCCTCCGGGACAGTGAGTAGCTACACCTTC. This encodes CASSPSSGTVSSYTF.

V usage is TRBV28 and J usage is TRBJ2-7; a weak D match, TRBD1 (5 bases). Germline CDR1 MDHEN, CDR2 SYDVKM. There are 15 residues in the CDR3. Between the trimmed V and J ends, which lost 6 bases and 3 bases, there was a span of 18 bases. The DNA for the CDR3 is TGTGCCAGCAGCCATCGAAGGGGCAGGTTCTACGAGCAGTACTTC. It encodes CASSHRRGRFYEQYF.

This clone was recorded once. This chain uses TRBV27 with TRBJ1-2; maybe TRBD1 (6 bases). The V gene's germline CDR1 is MNHEY and CDR2 SMNVEV (reference sequence). CDR3 length: 17 residues. V lost 2 bases to trimming and J lost 8 bases, with 24 bases between them. The CDR3 protein is CASSLVAGGRRSEGYTF. The CDR3, as DNA: TGTGCCAGCAGTTTAGTGGCGGGGGGGCGCAGGTCGGAAGGCTACACCTTC.

The chain combines TRBV5-8 with TRBJ2-7; D gene ambiguous. The CDR3 length is 14 residues. CDR1 is SGHTS and CDR2 is YDEGEE in the germline V gene. The V end was cut by 6 bases, the J end by 1 base, with 14 bases between. The CDR3 is CASTLGPESYEQYF. In DNA form, the CDR3 reads TGTGCCAGCACCCTAGGCCCAGAGTCCTACGAGCAGTACTTC.

The V call is TRBV5-1, the J call TRBJ2-5; no clear D. Trimming pared 0 bases from V and 1 base from J, leaving 13 bases between. Germline values: CDR1 SGHRS, CDR2 YFSETQ. The CDR3 has 16 amino acids. CDR3 sequence: CASSLVLGGSQETQYF. For the CDR3, the DNA is TGCGCCAGCAGCTTGGTTTTGGGTGGGTCCCAAGAGACCCAGTACTTC.

V gene TRBV6-4 combines with J gene TRBJ1-5; D unresolved. Trimming shortened V by 9 bases and J by 3 bases, and 12 bases separated the two germline ends. Germline V gene lookup returns CDR1 MRHNA and CDR2 SNTAGT. The CDR3 is 13 residues long. The CDR3 nucleotides are TGTGCCAGGACCTATGGGTCCAATCAGCCCCAGCATTTT. This gives the protein CARTYGSNQPQHF.

The CDR3 DNA sequence: TGTGCCAGCAGTCATGCGCGGGGAGGGTCCTACGAGCAGTACTTC. It codes for CASSHARGGSYEQYF. The rearrangement links TRBV27 to TRBJ2-7, with 7 bases lining up with TRBD2. The CDR3 is 15 residues long. J lost 1 base, V lost 5 bases, and 8 bases had no gene match. The germline V gene encodes CDR1 MNHEY and CDR2 SMNVEV (reference sequence).

The rearrangement joins TRBV11-2 to TRBJ1-1; 9 nucleotides line up with TRBD1. Germline-derived CDR1 and CDR2 are SGHAT and FQNNGV. The CDR3 spans 13 residues. With V trimmed by 5 bases and J by 5 bases, 3 bases remained unmatched. The CDR3 protein is CASSRGQGTEAFF. The CDR3, as DNA: TGTGCCAGCAGCCGGGGACAGGGTACTGAAGCTTTCTTT.